A selection of T cell receptor beta chains follows, all from one sample in a study of OX40 agonist ivuxolimab in advanced cancers. Measured with immunoSEQ multiplex PCR; TCRdb has only the in-frame clones, and not every one. The repertoire holds around 100,000 clones, about nine tenths seen once, with more than 5.5% in the top ten. The sequencing used CD4+ or CD8+ T cells sorted from blood, collected in a trial of the OX40 agonist ivuxolimab. The receptors here all came from an adult with an advanced solid tumor such as melanoma, head and neck, liver or kidney cancer. Both conserved end residues are part of each CDR3. D genes are given only for firm matches. Clone size, where shown, is once, few, many, or a class for clones that have expanded.

CDR3 DNA: TGTGCCAGCAGTTACTCAAGGGGGCCCTACGAGCAGTACTTC
CDR3 protein: CASSYSRGPYEQYF
J gene: TRBJ2-7
D gene: TRBD1
V gene: TRBV6-5
clone size: NA

CDR3 DNA: TGTGCCAGCAGCCCCGGGCAGGGGTCCTCAAGCTCCTACGAGCAGTACTTC
CDR3 protein: CASSPGQGSSSSYEQYF
J gene: TRBJ2-7
D gene: NA
V gene: TRBV11-3
clone size: NA

CDR3 DNA: TGTGCCTGGAGTTCGGGGAGGCCCTACGAGCAGTACTTC
CDR3 protein: CAWSSGRPYEQYF
J gene: TRBJ2-7
D gene: NA
V gene: TRBV30
clone size: once

CDR3 DNA: TGTGCCAGCAGTGCCCTCGGACAGGGGGGGAAAGGCTCCTACGAGCAGTACTTC
CDR3 protein: CASSALGQGGKGSYEQYF
J gene: TRBJ2-7
D gene: TRBD1
V gene: TRBV25-1
clone size: NA

CDR3 DNA: TGTGCCAGCAGCTTAAGTCTCCGGGAGACCCAGTACTTC
CDR3 protein: CASSLSLRETQYF
J gene: TRBJ2-5
D gene: NA
V gene: TRBV11-2
clone size: NA

CDR3 DNA: TGTGCCAGCAGCCCCGTGGACGGAACTAATGAAAAACTGTTTTTT
CDR3 protein: CASSPVDGTNEKLFF
J gene: TRBJ1-4
D gene: NA
V gene: TRBV6-5
clone size: NA

CDR3 DNA: TGCGCCAGCAGCTTGGGTCCCGGGACAGCTTTGCTGCAGTACTTC
CDR3 protein: CASSLGPGTALLQYF
J gene: TRBJ2-5
D gene: TRBD1
V gene: TRBV5-1
clone size: NA

CDR3 DNA: TGTGCCAGCAGCGGGACAGGGCACACCGGGGAGCTGTTTTTT
CDR3 protein: CASSGTGHTGELFF
J gene: TRBJ2-2
D gene: TRBD1
V gene: TRBV7-3
clone size: NA

CDR3 DNA: TGTGCCAGCTCCTCCCAGGGAAACTATGGCTACACCTTC
CDR3 protein: CASSSQGNYGYTF
J gene: TRBJ1-2
D gene: NA
V gene: TRBV18
clone size: NA

CDR3 DNA: TGTGCCAGCAGCTTAGCGCGGGACAGGGGGTCAAGCCAGTACTTC
CDR3 protein: CASSLARDRGSSQYF
J gene: TRBJ2-5
D gene: TRBD1
V gene: TRBV7-9
clone size: NA

CDR3 DNA: TGTGCCTGGAGGTCAGGGGGGACCTACAATGAGCAGTTCTTC
CDR3 protein: CAWRSGGTYNEQFF
J gene: TRBJ2-1
D gene: NA
V gene: TRBV30
clone size: NA

CDR3 DNA: TGCGCCAGCAGCCCAGCCGGGACCTCTGGCTACACCTTC
CDR3 protein: CASSPAGTSGYTF
J gene: TRBJ1-2
D gene: NA
V gene: TRBV5-1
clone size: NA

CDR3 DNA: TGTGCCAGCAGACCTACACTTGCAACTAATGAAAAACTGTTTTTT
CDR3 protein: CASRPTLATNEKLFF
J gene: TRBJ1-4
D gene: NA
V gene: TRBV6-5
clone size: once

CDR3 DNA: TGTGCCAGCAGACCTACCCTCGGGACAGGGGAGTTCTTC
CDR3 protein: CASRPTLGTGEFF
J gene: TRBJ2-1
D gene: TRBD1
V gene: TRBV6-5
clone size: NA

CDR3 DNA: TGTGCCAGCAGCTTAAGGGCCCTACAGGGGGTGAAAACTGAAGCTTTCTTT
CDR3 protein: CASSLRALQGVKTEAFF
J gene: TRBJ1-1
D gene: TRBD1
V gene: TRBV7-8
clone size: NA

CDR3 DNA: TGCAGCTTCCGTTGGGGAGACAGGCACAATGAGCAGTTCTTC
CDR3 protein: CSFRWGDRHNEQFF
J gene: TRBJ2-1
D gene: NA
V gene: TRBV29-1
clone size: few

CDR3 DNA: TGTGCCAGCAGCTTGTTCAGGGGGGATGAGACCCAGTACTTC
CDR3 protein: CASSLFRGDETQYF
J gene: TRBJ2-5
D gene: NA
V gene: TRBV11-1
clone size: NA

CDR3 DNA: TGTGCCAGTAGTATACGGGGCAGTTCCTCGTACGAGCAGTACTTC
CDR3 protein: CASSIRGSSSYEQYF
J gene: TRBJ2-7
D gene: NA
V gene: TRBV19
clone size: NA

CDR3 DNA: TGTGCCAGCAGCCCTAGGTTAGGTGGCGGCTACACCTTC
CDR3 protein: CASSPRLGGGYTF
J gene: TRBJ1-2
D gene: NA
V gene: TRBV6-5
clone size: NA

CDR3 DNA: TGTGCCAGCTCACCTAGGGGGAGGGGTGATGGCACTGAAGCTTTCTTT
CDR3 protein: CASSPRGRGDGTEAFF
J gene: TRBJ1-1
D gene: NA
V gene: TRBV18
clone size: NA

CDR3 DNA: TGTGCCAGCAGCCGGAGCCAGGCAACTAATGAAAAACTGTTTTTT
CDR3 protein: CASSRSQATNEKLFF
J gene: TRBJ1-4
D gene: NA
V gene: TRBV7-2
clone size: once

CDR3 DNA: TGTGCCAGTAGTATAAGTGGGGTGGCGGACACTGAAGCTTTCTTT
CDR3 protein: CASSISGVADTEAFF
J gene: TRBJ1-1
D gene: NA
V gene: TRBV19
clone size: NA

CDR3 DNA: TGTGCCAGTAGTATAGGGGCGAACACTGAAGCTTTCTTT
CDR3 protein: CASSIGANTEAFF
J gene: TRBJ1-1
D gene: NA
V gene: TRBV19
clone size: few

CDR3 DNA: TGTGCCAGCAGTCCCCGACAGGGTGGAGAAAAACTGTTTTTT
CDR3 protein: CASSPRQGGEKLFF
J gene: TRBJ1-4
D gene: TRBD1
V gene: TRBV27
clone size: NA

CDR3 DNA: TGTGCCAGCAGCAGATACAGAAATTCACCCCTCCACTTT
CDR3 protein: CASSRYRNSPLHF
J gene: TRBJ1-6
D gene: NA
V gene: TRBV11-3
clone size: NA

CDR3 DNA: TGTGCCAGCAGCTTAGAGGGGGGGGCAGCGAGTACTGGAAACACCATATATTTT
CDR3 protein: CASSLEGGAASTGNTIYF
J gene: TRBJ1-3
D gene: NA
V gene: TRBV7-6
clone size: many

CDR3 DNA: TGTGCCAGCGTCAAAAAATTCGGAGACACTGAAGCTTTCTTT
CDR3 protein: CASVKKFGDTEAFF
J gene: TRBJ1-1
D gene: NA
V gene: TRBV13
clone size: once

CDR3 DNA: TGTGCCAGCAGTTCACTCCCGGTCGAGCGTGGCACCATATATTTT
CDR3 protein: CASSSLPVERGTIYF
J gene: TRBJ1-3
D gene: NA
V gene: TRBV6-6
clone size: NA

CDR3 DNA: TGCGCCAGCAGCCAAGAGTACCTTACCTACGAGCAGTACTTC
CDR3 protein: CASSQEYLTYEQYF
J gene: TRBJ2-7
D gene: NA
V gene: TRBV4-3
clone size: NA

CDR3 DNA: TGTGCCAGCAGTTACGTCGGAGGGGGCAGGGAGCTGTTTTTT
CDR3 protein: CASSYVGGGRELFF
J gene: TRBJ2-2
D gene: NA
V gene: TRBV6-5
clone size: NA

CDR3 DNA: TGTGCCAGCAGTCAAGCTGGGTGGAGCAACACCATATATTTT
CDR3 protein: CASSQAGWSNTIYF
J gene: TRBJ1-3
D gene: NA
V gene: TRBV11-2
clone size: NA

CDR3 DNA: TGTGCCAGCACCCTCCCGGACAGGGAGAAAAGTCAGCCCCAGCATTTT
CDR3 protein: CASTLPDREKSQPQHF
J gene: TRBJ1-5
D gene: TRBD1
V gene: TRBV5-5
clone size: NA

CDR3 DNA: TGTGCCAGCAGGGCAGACAGGGCCTCTGGAAACACCATATATTTT
CDR3 protein: CASRADRASGNTIYF
J gene: TRBJ1-3
D gene: TRBD1
V gene: TRBV2
clone size: once

CDR3 DNA: TGCAGCGTTGAAGACGTCCAAGAGACCCAGTACTTC
CDR3 protein: CSVEDVQETQYF
J gene: TRBJ2-5
D gene: NA
V gene: TRBV29-1
clone size: few

CDR3 DNA: TGTGCCAGGACGGTCCGGGACGGCTCCTACGAGCAGTACTTC
CDR3 protein: CARTVRDGSYEQYF
J gene: TRBJ2-7
D gene: NA
V gene: TRBV10-3
clone size: once

CDR3 DNA: TGTGCCAGCAGCTCCTTAACAGGGGGTCTGGGCAATGAGCAGTTCTTC
CDR3 protein: CASSSLTGGLGNEQFF
J gene: TRBJ2-1
D gene: TRBD1
V gene: TRBV5-6
clone size: few

CDR3 DNA: TGTGCCAGCAGCCTAGACTTGAACACTGAAGCTTTCTTT
CDR3 protein: CASSLDLNTEAFF
J gene: TRBJ1-1
D gene: NA
V gene: TRBV9
clone size: few

CDR3 DNA: TGCAGCGTCCTCACGGGGGGTACGCAGTATTTT
CDR3 protein: CSVLTGGTQYF
J gene: TRBJ2-3
D gene: TRBD2
V gene: TRBV29-1
clone size: NA

CDR3 DNA: TGTGCCAGCAGCTCGGGACTAGCGGCCTACACCGGGGAGCTGTTTTTT
CDR3 protein: CASSSGLAAYTGELFF
J gene: TRBJ2-2
D gene: TRBD2
V gene: TRBV11-2
clone size: NA

CDR3 DNA: TGTGCCAGCAGCCCCGGACTAGCGGGAGGTTACGAGCAGTACTTC
CDR3 protein: CASSPGLAGGYEQYF
J gene: TRBJ2-7
D gene: TRBD2
V gene: TRBV7-9
clone size: NA

CDR3 DNA: TGCGCCAGCAGCCCGGAAGGGCCCTACGAGCAGTACTTC
CDR3 protein: CASSPEGPYEQYF
J gene: TRBJ2-7
D gene: NA
V gene: TRBV5-1
clone size: NA

CDR3 DNA: TGTGCCAGCAGCCCCTCCCGAGGCCCCTTCGAGACCCAGTACTTC
CDR3 protein: CASSPSRGPFETQYF
J gene: TRBJ2-5
D gene: NA
V gene: TRBV11-3
clone size: NA

CDR3 DNA: TGTGCCAGCAGTGGAAGGCGTAGCTATGGCTACACCTTC
CDR3 protein: CASSGRRSYGYTF
J gene: TRBJ1-2
D gene: NA
V gene: TRBV6-1
clone size: many

CDR3 DNA: TGTGCCAGCAGCTCCCGACAGGGAAAAACTGAAGCTTTCTTT
CDR3 protein: CASSSRQGKTEAFF
J gene: TRBJ1-1
D gene: TRBD1
V gene: TRBV7-8
clone size: NA

CDR3 DNA: TGTGCCAGCAGGCAGACGGGGACTGGGGCCAACGTCCTGACTTTC
CDR3 protein: CASRQTGTGANVLTF
J gene: TRBJ2-6
D gene: NA
V gene: TRBV7-2
clone size: NA

CDR3 DNA: TGTGCCAGTAGTCCCGGGGGGTACGAGCAGTACTTC
CDR3 protein: CASSPGGYEQYF
J gene: TRBJ2-7
D gene: TRBD2
V gene: TRBV19
clone size: NA